The 24 T cell receptor beta chains in this list originate from one sample, sequenced in a study of blood T cell repertoires in COVID-19. Clones were sequenced by immunoSEQ multiplex PCR, and TCRdb holds only the in-frame ones, with some missing. The sample has around 300,000 clones; approximately 89% are singletons. The sample was PBMCs or T cells enriched from blood (not recorded which). The receptor set was obtained from a man younger than 40 who had recovered from COVID-19.

The chain employs TRBV6-5 and TRBJ1-1; no firm D call. From germline, CDR1 is MNHEY and CDR2 SVGAGI. This CDR3 region has 12 residues. The germline V and J ends were trimmed by 5 bases and 5 bases, with 9 bases remaining between them. The CDR3 region is CASSPPRTEAFF. As DNA, the CDR3 is TGTGCCAGCAGTCCACCCAGGACTGAAGCTTTCTTT.

J is TRBJ1-2 and V is TRBV6-5; weak D call: TRBD1 (6 bases). The germline V and J ends were trimmed by 0 bases and 6 bases, with 8 bases remaining between them. Germline CDR1 and CDR2: MNHEY and SVGAGI. The CDR3 consists of 13 residues. In DNA form, the CDR3 reads TGTGCCAGCAGTTACTCCGACAGGAATGGCTACACCTTC. Its protein is CASSYSDRNGYTF.

The chain uses TRBV4-1 and TRBJ1-3; 7 nucleotides agree with TRBD1. CDR3 length: 18 amino acids. The J segment lost 0 bases and the V segment lost 4 bases, leaving 12 bases of the junction unmatched. Looked up from germline, CDR1 is MGHRA and CDR2 is YSYEKL. DNA of the CDR3: TGCGCCAGCAGCCCGAACTACAGGGGCAGTTACTCTGGAAACACCATATATTTT. This sequence encodes CASSPNYRGSYSGNTIYF.

The rearrangement joins TRBV6-2 or TRBV6-3 to TRBJ1-1; TRBD1 aligns across 8 bases. From germline, CDR1 is MNHEY and CDR2 SVGEGT. The junction had 2 bases not matched to a gene; V was cut back by 4 bases and J by 4 bases. CDR3 size: 13 residues. The CDR3 DNA follows: TGTGCCAGCAGTTTTGGACAGGGCACTGAAGCTTTCTTT. As protein: CASSFGQGTEAFF.

The gene calls are TRBV2 and TRBJ1-2, with a tentative D call TRBD1 (6 bases). From germline, CDR1 is SNHLY and CDR2 FYNNEI. This CDR3 contains 15 residues. V was shortened by 6 bases and J by 2 bases, with 16 bases between the two germline ends. CDR3 region: CASREWTELNYGYTF. CDR3 bases: TGTGCCAGCAGAGAATGGACAGAATTGAACTATGGCTACACCTTC.

The rearrangement uses TRBV4-2 and TRBJ2-6; 11 bases agree with TRBD1. The CDR3 has 18 residues. V lost 3 bases to trimming and J lost 3 bases; unmatched junction nucleotides: 7. CDR1 LGHNA and CDR2 YNFKEQ come from the germline V gene. The CDR3 coding sequence is TGTGCCAGCAGCCAGGCCGGGACAGGGGGTGGTGGGGCCAACGTCCTGACTTTC. This translates into CASSQAGTGGGGANVLTF.

This chain links TRBV5-1 with TRBJ1-2; 9 nucleotides match TRBD1. The germline V gene encodes CDR1 SGHRS and CDR2 YFSETQ. Losses at the gene ends were 4 bases for V and 7 bases for J; bases not matched to a gene: 11. The CDR3 is 15 residues long. In DNA form, the CDR3 reads TGCGCCAGCAGCGAGACAGGGGGTCCGTCTTCTGGCTACACCTTC. It is translated as CASSETGGPSSGYTF.

The chain uses TRBV29-1 and TRBJ1-1, with a tentative D call TRBD1 (5 bases). Germline assignment: CDR1 SQVTM and CDR2 ANQGSEA. This CDR3 has 13 residues. Trimming took off 4 bases at V and 0 bases at J, with 9 bases between the two ends. The CDR3 region has the DNA TGCAGCGTTGTTGGGGGGATGAACACTGAAGCTTTCTTT. This translates into CSVVGGMNTEAFF.

This clone was seen more than once but under ten times. The J gene is TRBJ1-1, the V gene TRBV19; D is uncertain. Germline V CDR1 and CDR2: LNHDA, SQIVND (reference sequence). The CDR3 sequence is 13 residues long. Trimming took off 5 bases at V and 5 bases at J, with 12 bases between the two ends. The CDR3, as DNA: TGTGCCAGTAGTGACCCGGGGATTACTGAAGCTTTCTTT. It is translated as CASSDPGITEAFF.

The chain uses TRBV11-3 and TRBJ2-3; TRBD1 matches 7 bases. CDR1 and CDR2 from the germline V gene are SGHNT and YENEEA. After removal of 4 bases from V and 2 bases from J, the junction contained 3 bases not matched to a gene. The CDR3 consists of 14 residues. This chain's CDR3 is CASSSGQNTDTQYF. The CDR3 DNA follows: TGTGCCAGCAGCTCGGGACAGAACACAGATACGCAGTATTTT.

This chain uses TRBV10-3 with TRBJ2-3; 13 bases are shared with TRBD2. Germline V CDR1 and CDR2: ENHRY, SYGVKD. V was clipped by 6 bases and J by 2 bases; unmatched bases: 5. The CDR3 runs 16 residues. The CDR3 is CAIRPGTSGDTDTQYF. The CDR3 bases are TGTGCCATCAGACCGGGGACTAGCGGGGACACAGATACGCAGTATTTT.

V and J are TRBV7-2 and TRBJ2-7; TRBD2 matches at 10 bases. The CDR3 totals 16 residues. From germline, CDR1 is SGHTA and CDR2 FQGNSA. V shed 6 bases, J shed 0 bases, and the junction held 8 bases outside the gene matches. The CDR3 loop is CASRIAGGTHSYEQYF. Written as DNA, the CDR3 is TGTGCCAGCAGAATAGCGGGGGGCACACACTCCTACGAGCAGTACTTC.

This clone was found a few times. The V gene is TRBV19, the J gene TRBJ2-5, with 8 bases matching TRBD2. The length of the CDR3 is 16 residues. CDR1 is LNHDA, CDR2 SQIVND, per germline (reference sequence). Trimming removed 1 base from V and 4 bases from J; junction bases left unmatched: 8. The CDR3 DNA sequence: TGTGCCAGTAGTATAGGTACCGGGGGGGCAAGAGAGACCCAGTACTTC. This encodes CASSIGTGGARETQYF.

The chain carries TRBV2 and TRBJ2-1; 7 bases align to TRBD1. V trimming: 6 bases; J trimming: 6 bases; junction bases outside the gene matches: 11. The CDR3 has 15 amino acids. Germline CDR1 reads SNHLY; CDR2 reads FYNNEI. The CDR3 coding sequence is TGTGCCAGCAGCGACGACAGGGTAAGGGGCAATGAGCAGTTCTTC. This translates into CASSDDRVRGNEQFF.

On this clone itself: Different DNA sequences within this sample yield the same CDR3. This rearrangement joins TRBV5-1 to TRBJ1-3; the D is unclear. Trimming took off 5 bases at V and 4 bases at J, with 13 bases between the two ends. Per germline, CDR1 SGHRS and CDR2 YFSETQ. The CDR3 length is 14 residues. The CDR3 DNA reads as TGCGCCAGCAGTCCCCGGGGTAGCGGAAACACCATATATTTT. It is translated as CASSPRGSGNTIYF.

The chain links TRBV3-1 (or the pseudogene TRBV3-2) to TRBJ1-2; 7 positions agree with TRBD1. Germline V lookup: CDR1 LGHDT, CDR2 YNNKEL (reference sequence). The CDR3 has 16 residues. V dropped 4 bases and J dropped 2; count of bases not matched to a gene: 10. CDR3: CASSPGGRGPNYGYTF. For the CDR3, the DNA is TGTGCCAGCAGCCCCGGAGGAAGGGGGCCCAACTATGGCTACACCTTC.

The chain joins TRBV24-1 to TRBJ2-2; D is perhaps TRBD2 (5 bases). The CDR3 is 13 amino acids. Trimming took 5 bases from V and 5 from J, leaving 8 bases between them. CDR1 and CDR2 from the germline V gene are KGHDR and SFDVKD. The CDR3 coding sequence is TGTGCCACCAGTGCGGGGTTGACCGGGGAGCTGTTTTTT. Translating gives CATSAGLTGELFF.

The rearrangement joins TRBV4-1 to TRBJ2-1; 11 bases fit TRBD2. This CDR3 contains 17 residues. The ends lost 0 bases at V and 4 bases at J; junction bases unmatched: 5. Germline values: CDR1 MGHRA, CDR2 YSYEKL. The CDR3: CASSQEGTSGGYNEQFF. CDR3 sequence (DNA): TGCGCCAGCAGCCAAGAAGGAACTAGCGGGGGTTACAATGAGCAGTTCTTC.

The chain joins TRBV7-9 to TRBJ2-1, with 13 bases identical to TRBD2. This CDR3 has 15 residues. Germline CDR1 reads SEHNR; CDR2 reads FQNEAQ (reference sequence). The J segment lost 1 base and the V segment lost 11 bases, leaving 5 bases of the junction unmatched. CDR3 coding DNA: TGTGCCTTCGGGACTAGCGGGGCTTCCTACAATGAGCAGTTCTTC. Protein sequence: CAFGTSGASYNEQFF. The full variable domain, with the rest looked up from reference TRBV7-9 and TRBJ2-1, is DTGVSQNPRHKITKRGQNVTFRCDPISEHNRLYWYRQTLGQGPEFLTYFQNEAQLEKSRLLSDRFSAERPKGSFSTLEIQRTEQGDSAMYLCAFGTSGASYNEQFFGPGTRLTVL.

The gene calls are TRBV5-1 and TRBJ1-6; no definite D call. This CDR3 has 14 residues. Trimming pared 0 bases from V and 3 bases from J, leaving 4 bases between. Germline values: CDR1 SGHRS, CDR2 YFSETQ. The CDR3 DNA follows: TGCGCCAGCAGCTTGGGACACTATAATTCACCCCTCCACTTT. Translation gives CASSLGHYNSPLHF.

The V and J genes are TRBV7-8 and TRBJ2-3; no clear D. CDR3 size: 11 residues. The germline V gene has CDR1 SGHVS and CDR2 FQNEAQ. V lost 4 bases and J 3 bases, leaving 2 bases between the germline ends. CDR3 DNA: TGTGCCAGCAGCTCGACAGATACGCAGTATTTT. Its protein product is CASSSTDTQYF.

This clone was seen once. The rearrangement joins TRBV6-1 to TRBJ2-5; D not resolved. The CDR3 is 13 residues long. CDR1 is MNHNS, CDR2 SASEGT, per germline. Deletions cut 1 base from V and 5 bases from J, with 8 bases between. The DNA of the CDR3 is TGTGCCAGCAGTGAAGAGGTCAGGGAGACCCAGTACTTC. Its protein is CASSEEVRETQYF.

The gene calls are TRBV15 and TRBJ1-5; 9 positions agree with TRBD1. From germline, CDR1 is LNHNV and CDR2 YYDKDF (reference sequence). The CDR3 consists of 15 residues. V lost 5 bases, J lost 0 bases, and 2 bases stayed unmatched. The CDR3 DNA sequence: TGTGCCACCAGCGGGACAGGGATTAGCAATCAGCCCCAGCATTTT. Its translation is CATSGTGISNQPQHF.

The gene calls are TRBV14 and TRBJ2-2, with D possibly matching TRBD1 (6 bases). The CDR3 extends over 15 amino acids. V was cut by 4 bases and J by 6 bases, with 15 bases left in between. Germline CDR1 and CDR2: SGHDN and FVKESK. Here the CDR3 reads CASSPRTRGPGELFF. As DNA, the CDR3 is TGTGCCAGCAGCCCCCGAACCAGGGGCCCCGGGGAGCTGTTTTTT.